This passage covers 10 T cell receptor beta chains from one sample sequenced in a study of T-cell reconstitution after alpha-beta-depleted transplantation in children. The authors prepared the TCRbeta library with unique molecular identifiers. TCRdb fed the PCR reads into MiXCR, producing one record per CDR3 protein. Of a few hundred thousand distinct CDR3 sequences in the sample, 9% to 12% were seen once. Sequencing was performed on PBMCs from the stem cell graft donor, taken from the stem cell graft. These receptors were collected from a human donor who donated a stem cell graft to a child with acute lymphoblastic leukemia.

In DNA, the CDR3 is TGTGCCAGCGGGAGACTAGCGGGAGTTACCGGGGAGCTGTTTTTT. Its translation is CASGRLAGVTGELFF. The chain couples TRBV6-1 to TRBJ2-2; 12 nucleotides line up with TRBD2. V was pared by 8 bases and J by 5 bases, with 6 bases of the junction left unmatched. CDR1 and CDR2 (germline): MNHNS, SASEGT. The CDR3 consists of 15 residues.

The CDR3 is CASGPAGQGANEQFF. In nucleotides, the CDR3 is TGTGCTAGTGGCCCCGCGGGACAGGGGGCGAATGAGCAGTTCTTC. This chain joins TRBV12-5 and TRBJ2-1, with 12 bases that match TRBD1. Germline V gene lookup returns CDR1 LGHNT and CDR2 FRNRAP. The CDR3 extends over 15 amino acids. V was clipped by 6 bases and J by 7 bases; unmatched bases: 7.

This clonotype was counted many times. This chain connects TRBV27 to TRBJ2-5; 11 nucleotides match TRBD2. This CDR3 is 15 amino acids long. With V trimmed by 3 bases and J by 2 bases, 2 bases remained unmatched. Germline V gives CDR1 MNHEY, CDR2 SMNVEV (reference sequence). The CDR3 DNA follows: TGTGCCAGCAGTTTGCTAGCGGGAGGTCAAGAGACCCAGTACTTC. Protein: CASSLLAGGQETQYF.

This clonotype was seen a handful of times. The chain is built from TRBV10-3 and TRBJ2-1; the match to TRBD2 covers 15 bases. This CDR3 is built from 18 residues. CDR1 is ENHRY and CDR2 is SYGVKD in the germline V gene. Unmatched junction bases numbered 8, after V lost 5 bases and J lost 3 bases. The CDR3 sequence is CAISQEGTSGRNYNEQFF. CDR3 nucleotide sequence: TGTGCCATCAGTCAGGAGGGGACTAGCGGGAGGAACTACAATGAGCAGTTCTTC.

V gene TRBV19 combines with J gene TRBJ1-2; 7 positions match TRBD1. This CDR3 is 13 amino acids long. Trimming at V came to 6 bases and at J to 7 bases, leaving 8 bases not matched to a gene. CDR1 is LNHDA and CDR2 is SQIVND in the germline V gene (reference sequence). CDR3 coding DNA: TGTGCCAGTAGGGATTACAGGGGAAGTGGCTACACCTTC. It translates to CASRDYRGSGYTF.

This clonotype was counted between two and nine times. This sequence joins TRBV27 and TRBJ2-1, with TRBD2 identical over 7 bases. This CDR3 contains 16 residues. Germline V lookup: CDR1 MNHEY, CDR2 SMNVEV (reference sequence). Unmatched junction bases numbered 2, after V lost 0 bases and J lost 0 bases. The CDR3 region has the DNA TGTGCCAGCAGTTTATCGACGGGGGGCTCCTACAATGAGCAGTTCTTC. Encoded protein: CASSLSTGGSYNEQFF.

The rearrangement links TRBV12-3 or TRBV12-4 to TRBJ1-3; D not resolved. Trimming left V 6 bases short and J 11 bases short, with 11 bases between. The CDR3 totals 11 residues. CDR3 coding DNA: TGTGCCAGCAGGATTCATTGGGCCATATATTTT. This sequence encodes CASRIHWAIYF.

In its sample, this clonotype was seen a few times. The rearrangement links TRBV6-2 or TRBV6-3 to TRBJ2-3, with 8 bases lining up with TRBD2. Looked up from germline, CDR1 is MNHEY and CDR2 is SVGEGT. The junction had 8 bases not matched to a gene; V was cut back by 0 bases and J by 3 bases. This CDR3 is 17 amino acids long. For the CDR3, the DNA is TGTGCCAGCAGTTACTCTCTGGCTAGCGGGCAGACAGATACGCAGTATTTT. Amino acid sequence: CASSYSLASGQTDTQYF.

The chain employs TRBV7-3 and TRBJ2-4; unclear D gene. This CDR3 has 16 amino acids. Trimming cost V 1 base and J 8 bases, with 18 bases left between them. From germline, CDR1 is SGHTA and CDR2 FQGTGA. The CDR3 DNA reads TGTGCCAGCAGCTTAATATCAAAGCCCGATGGGGACATTCAGTACTTC. It encodes CASSLISKPDGDIQYF.

This clonotype was seen at least ten times. The V call is TRBV6-1, the J call TRBJ2-5; TRBD1 is a possible D gene (6 bases). Looked up from germline, CDR1 is MNHNS and CDR2 is SASEGT. This CDR3 is 15 amino acids long. V shed 4 bases and J shed 5 bases, with 17 bases lying between them. The CDR3 DNA reads TGTGCCAGCAGTGGGGCAGGAGGCAGGGGCGAGACCCAGTACTTC. This sequence encodes CASSGAGGRGETQYF.